These 32 T cell receptor beta chains came from one sample sequenced in a study of T cells in Graves' hyperthyroidism and ophthalmopathy. Template material for amplifying TCR beta CDR3 regions consisted of RNA transcripts. A first-round RT-PCR of the TCR CDR3 used the HTBI primer set. TCRdb redid the calling of the multiplex PCR reads with MiXCR, one entry per CDR3 protein. This table holds under 350,000 distinct CDR3 sequences, 25% found once. The sample comprised blood. The receptors were sampled from a man aged 35-49 years with Graves' hyperthyroidism that later progressed to Graves' ophthalmopathy.

This clonotype was seen at least ten times. The chain couples TRBV24-1 to TRBJ2-5; 8 nucleotides agree with TRBD1. The CDR3 totals 15 residues. V lost 3 bases and J lost 2; bases outside the gene matches: 4. Looked up from germline, CDR1 is KGHDR and CDR2 is SFDVKD. CDR3 nucleotide sequence: TGTGCCACCAGTGATACGACAGGGGCTCAAGAGACCCAGTACTTC. This encodes CATSDTTGAQETQYF.

The chain is built from TRBV30 and TRBJ1-2; D is possibly TRBD1 (5 bases). The germline V gene encodes CDR1 GTSNPN and CDR2 SVGIG (reference sequence). Trimming removed 3 bases from V and 8 bases from J, with 16 bases in between. The CDR3 loop spans 13 amino acids. The CDR3 loop reads CAWSLGEGVGYTF. The CDR3 nucleotides are TGTGCCTGGAGCTTAGGGGAAGGGGTCGGCTACACCTTC.

This clonotype was seen repeatedly, ten times or more. The rearrangement joins TRBV7-8 to TRBJ2-7; D not certain. The CDR3 sequence is 15 residues long. Trimming cost V 4 bases and J 0 bases, with 13 bases left between them. The germline V gene has CDR1 SGHVS and CDR2 FQNEAQ. The CDR3 region is CASSSAGFSSYEQYF. CDR3 in DNA: TGTGCCAGCAGCTCCGCCGGGTTTAGCTCCTACGAGCAGTACTTC.

This clonotype showed up many times. The chain carries TRBV7-2 and TRBJ1-2; 7 bases agree with TRBD1. The CDR3 sequence is 20 residues long. With V trimmed by 2 bases and J by 4 bases, 22 bases remained unmatched. Germline CDR1 SGHTA, CDR2 FQGNSA. As DNA, the CDR3 is TGTGCCAGCAGCTTACTCCATAACCTCTTCCTGACAGGGCTCCCCTATGGCTACACCTTC. Encoded protein: CASSLLHNLFLTGLPYGYTF.

The sample holds many counts of this clonotype. The chain uses TRBV7-2 and TRBJ1-5; TRBD1 might be the D (6 bases). The germline V gene has CDR1 SGHTA and CDR2 FQGNSA. The V end was cut by 5 bases, the J end by 9 bases, with 8 bases between. The CDR3 is 11 residues long. The CDR3 here is CASSVRGPQHF. Written as DNA, the CDR3 is TGTGCCAGCAGCGTCAGGGGGCCCCAGCATTTT.

The chain combines TRBV24-1 with TRBJ2-2; 7 nucleotides line up with TRBD1. CDR1 and CDR2 (germline): KGHDR, SFDVKD. The V gene end was trimmed by 7 bases and the J gene end by 0 bases; junction bases not matched to a gene: 4. The CDR3 runs to 15 residues. CDR3 amino acids: CATREGTANTGELFF. The CDR3, as DNA: TGTGCCACCAGGGAAGGGACAGCGAACACCGGGGAGCTGTTTTTT.

V gene TRBV11-2 combines with J gene TRBJ1-1, with D uncertain. CDR1 and CDR2 (germline): SGHAT, FQNNGV. The CDR3 runs 13 residues. Between the trimmed V and J ends, which lost 4 bases and 0 bases, there was a span of 6 bases. The CDR3 region is CASSSAMNTEAFF. The CDR3 nucleotides read TGTGCCAGCAGCTCGGCTATGAACACTGAAGCTTTCTTT.

The chain joins TRBV7-3 to TRBJ1-1; perhaps TRBD1 as D (6 bases). The CDR3 is made up of 13 amino acids. Germline V lookup: CDR1 SGHTA, CDR2 FQGTGA. Trimming removed 4 bases from V and 5 bases from J, with 11 bases in between. The CDR3 loop reads CASSSYRETEAFF. The CDR3 nucleotides read TGTGCCAGCAGCTCCTACAGGGAAACTGAAGCTTTCTTT. The complete variable domain, with remaining parts taken from reference TRBV7-3 and TRBJ1-1, reads GAGVSQTPSNKVTEKGKYVELRCDPISGHTALYWYRQSLGQGPEFLIYFQGTGAADDSGLPNDRFFAVRPEGSVSTLKIQRTERGDSAVYLCASSSYRETEAFFGQGTRLTVV.

Many counts were recorded for this clonotype. The genes are TRBV2 and TRBJ2-5; 7 nucleotides match TRBD2. The CDR3 sequence is 14 residues long. With V trimmed by 5 bases and J by 2 bases, 5 bases remained unmatched. Germline CDR1 is SNHLY and CDR2 is FYNNEI. The CDR3 is CASSPAGRQETQYF. CDR3 in DNA: TGTGCCAGCAGTCCAGCGGGGAGGCAAGAGACCCAGTACTTC.

There are many counts of this clonotype. The gene calls are TRBV5-1 and TRBJ1-1; D is possibly TRBD1 (5 bases). V was clipped by 0 bases and J by 9 bases, with 15 bases between them. Germline values: CDR1 SGHRS, CDR2 YFSETQ. This CDR3 region has 14 residues. The CDR3 loop is CASSLVSGDSKAFF. The CDR3 region has the DNA TGCGCCAGCAGCTTGGTATCGGGGGACTCAAAAGCTTTCTTT.

This clonotype appeared many times. The rearrangement links TRBV4-1 to TRBJ2-7; 9 positions match TRBD1. V lost 0 bases, J lost 6 bases, and 12 bases stayed unmatched. Per the germline V gene, CDR1 is MGHRA and CDR2 is YSYEKL. CDR3 length: 17 residues. The CDR3 region is CASSQETGQGRLGEQYF. The CDR3 nucleotides are TGCGCCAGCAGCCAAGAAACCGGACAGGGGAGGCTAGGCGAGCAGTACTTC.

This chain joins TRBV12-3 or TRBV12-4 and TRBJ2-7; a possible D gene is TRBD2 (5 bases). The V and J ends lost 8 bases and 4 bases respectively, with 9 bases between them. The CDR3 extends over 11 amino acids. CDR3 sequence: CASQEEYEQYF. The CDR3 nucleotides are TGTGCCAGCCAGGAGGAATACGAGCAGTACTTC.

CDR3 in amino acids: CASSRGAVLSHEQYF. CDR3 DNA sequence: TGCGCCAGCAGCAGGGGGGCGGTTTTAAGCCACGAGCAGTACTTC. The rearrangement links TRBV5-1 to TRBJ2-7; TRBD1 or TRBD2 may be the D gene (6 bases each). Germline V gene data show CDR1 as SGHRS and CDR2 as YFSETQ. This CDR3 region has 15 residues. The ends were cut back, 4 bases at V and 5 bases at J, with 19 bases in the middle.

In its sample, this clonotype was seen many times. This chain connects TRBV7-2 to TRBJ1-2; 8 bases are a match to TRBD1. This CDR3 contains 14 residues. Germline-derived CDR1 and CDR2 are SGHTA and FQGNSA. V gave up 5 bases and J gave up 5 bases; unmatched junction bases: 7. This CDR3 reads CASSPDRGLYGYTF. CDR3 nucleotides: TGTGCCAGCAGCCCAGACAGGGGTCTGTATGGCTACACCTTC.

In this sample, this clonotype turned up many times. The chain combines TRBV19 with TRBJ2-5; weak D call: TRBD1 (6 bases). This CDR3 is 13 amino acids long. Trimming pared 4 bases from V and 4 bases from J, leaving 10 bases between. The germline V gene encodes CDR1 LNHDA and CDR2 SQIVND (reference sequence). CDR3: CASSTGHRETQYF. The CDR3 DNA sequence: TGTGCCAGTAGTACGGGACACAGAGAGACCCAGTACTTC.

This clonotype was counted ten times or more. V is TRBV30 and J is TRBJ2-3; D possibly corresponds to TRBD2 (5 bases). Deletions cut 0 bases from V and 9 bases from J, with 13 bases between. Germline-derived CDR1 and CDR2 are GTSNPN and SVGIG (reference sequence). The CDR3 is made up of 13 amino acids. As DNA, the CDR3 is TGTGCCTGGAGTGTACTGAATAGGGAGACGCAGTATTTT. Protein sequence: CAWSVLNRETQYF.

This clonotype was seen repeatedly, ten times or more. V is TRBV5-1 and J is TRBJ2-5, with 8 bases lining up with TRBD2. The CDR3 loop spans 14 amino acids. Trimming cost V 7 bases and J 5 bases; bases outside gene matches: 10. CDR1 and CDR2 (germline): SGHRS, YFSETQ. The CDR3 sequence is CASRGLAMGETQYF. The CDR3 DNA reads TGCGCCAGCCGAGGACTAGCTATGGGGGAGACCCAGTACTTC.

This clonotype was recorded at least ten times. The chain recombines TRBV20-1 with TRBJ2-5; D possibly corresponds to TRBD2 (5 bases). The germline V gene encodes CDR1 DFQATT and CDR2 SNEGSKA (reference sequence). The CDR3 sequence is 14 residues long. V shed 0 bases and J shed 7 bases, with 15 bases lying between them. DNA of the CDR3: TGCAGTGCTAGAGATCCTGGGTCAGGAGGGACCCAGTACTTC. Protein product: CSARDPGSGGTQYF.

Many counts were recorded for this clonotype. V and J are TRBV12-3 or TRBV12-4 and TRBJ1-2, with a tentative D call TRBD1 (5 bases). Trimming shortened V by 2 bases and J by 10 bases, and 17 bases separated the two germline ends. The CDR3 is 14 residues long. The CDR3 loop reads CASSLNPGPALYTF. The CDR3 DNA reads TGTGCCAGCAGTTTAAATCCGGGACCCGCCCTCTACACCTTC.

This chain uses TRBV11-2 with TRBJ2-6; 7 nucleotides line up with TRBD1. The CDR3 spans 18 residues. Germline lookup yields CDR1 SGHAT and CDR2 FQNNGV. Trimming removed 6 bases from V and 2 bases from J; junction bases left unmatched: 13. This chain's CDR3 is CASRTMAGGAAGANVLTF. The CDR3 DNA reads as TGTGCCAGCAGGACTATGGCAGGGGGAGCGGCTGGGGCCAACGTCCTGACTTTC.

This clonotype showed up many times. The V gene is TRBV6-5, the J gene TRBJ1-1; no clear D. The germline CDR1 and CDR2 sequences are MNHEY and SVGAGI. The ends were cut back, 0 bases at V and 0 bases at J, with 8 bases in the middle. This CDR3 is built from 15 residues. The CDR3 is CASSYSGSLNTEAFF. In nucleotides, the CDR3 is TGTGCCAGCAGTTACTCGGGCAGTTTGAACACTGAAGCTTTCTTT.

The rearrangement joins TRBV27 to TRBJ2-7; D gene uncertain. Germline CDR1 reads MNHEY; CDR2 reads SMNVEV (reference sequence). V was shortened by 2 bases and J by 4 bases, with 15 bases between the two germline ends. The CDR3 consists of 15 residues. As DNA, the CDR3 is TGTGCCAGCAGTTTAAGAGTCGGCTTGGGGTACGAGCAGTACTTC. Its protein is CASSLRVGLGYEQYF.

In its sample, this clonotype was seen many times. The V and J genes are TRBV5-1 and TRBJ1-2, with 7 bases lining up with TRBD1. The CDR3 totals 15 residues. Germline assignment: CDR1 SGHRS and CDR2 YFSETQ. V shed 2 bases and J 8 bases; nucleotides not matched to a gene: 12. DNA of the CDR3: TGCGCCAGCAGCTTAGATGCGGACAGGACCGGGGGCTACACCTTC. It translates to CASSLDADRTGGYTF. The full variable domain, its missing parts supplied by reference TRBV5-1 and TRBJ1-2, is KAGVTQTPRYLIKTRGQQVTLSCSPISGHRSVSWYQQTPGQGLQFLFEYFSETQRNKGNFPGRFSGRQFSNSRSEMNVSTLELGDSALYLCASSLDADRTGGYTFGSGTRLTVV.

In this sample, this clonotype turned up many times. V gene TRBV27 combines with J gene TRBJ1-1, with D maybe TRBD1 (5 bases). Deletions cut 4 bases from V and 4 bases from J, with 13 bases between. The CDR3 has 14 residues. CDR1 and CDR2 from the germline V gene are MNHEY and SMNVEV (reference sequence). This CDR3 reads CASSSLQGITEAFF. The CDR3 nucleotides are TGTGCCAGCAGTTCCTTGCAGGGAATCACTGAAGCTTTCTTT.

In its sample, this clonotype was seen many times. V and J are TRBV6-2 or TRBV6-3 and TRBJ1-1; D may be TRBD1 (5 bases). Germline V gene data show CDR1 as MNHEY and CDR2 as SVGEGT. Trimming removed 6 bases from V and 11 bases from J, with 19 bases in between. The CDR3 length is 13 residues. CDR3 sequence: CASSHDRGIVAFF. CDR3 nucleotides: TGTGCCAGCAGCCACGACAGAGGGATCGTGGCTTTCTTT.

Here the CDR3 reads CASSRTDRVHEQYF. The CDR3 nucleotides read TGTGCCAGCAGTCGCACTGACAGGGTACACGAGCAGTACTTC. The genes are TRBV28 and TRBJ2-7; 7 nucleotides line up with TRBD1. This CDR3 comprises 14 residues. Unmatched junction bases numbered 9, after V lost 5 bases and J lost 5 bases. Germline V gene data show CDR1 as MDHEN and CDR2 as SYDVKM.

At least ten counts were recorded for this clonotype. This chain connects TRBV10-1 to TRBJ1-1; perhaps TRBD1 as D (5 bases). The CDR3 has 15 amino acids. Germline lookup yields CDR1 WNHNN and CDR2 SYGVQD (reference sequence). V lost 0 bases and J lost 6, with 14 bases in between. The CDR3 loop is CASSESIAGFPEAFF. CDR3 sequence (DNA): TGCGCCAGCAGTGAGTCGATAGCAGGGTTTCCTGAAGCTTTCTTT.

This clonotype was detected ten times or more. The rearrangement joins TRBV6-1 to TRBJ2-5, with 7 bases identical to TRBD2. The germline V gene has CDR1 MNHNS and CDR2 SASEGT. The CDR3 sequence is 17 residues long. The J segment lost 5 bases and the V segment lost 6 bases, leaving 18 bases of the junction unmatched. Written as DNA, the CDR3 is TGTGCCAGCAGCCCACGGTGGCTAGCGGTGGTCCGGGAGACCCAGTACTTC. This gives the protein CASSPRWLAVVRETQYF.

This clonotype was seen repeatedly, ten times or more. V is TRBV12-5 and J is TRBJ2-5; D is undetermined. This CDR3 contains 15 residues. Trimming took 6 bases from V and 5 from J, leaving 19 bases between them. Germline CDR1 and CDR2: LGHNT and FRNRAP. In DNA form, the CDR3 reads TGTGCTAGTGGCCCCCCCGTTGGGGTACCGGAGACCCAGTACTTC. It specifies CASGPPVGVPETQYF.

This clonotype was seen ten or more times. V and J are TRBV11-2 and TRBJ2-2; 7 bases line up with TRBD1. The CDR3 sequence is 15 residues long. The V gene end was trimmed by 5 bases and the J gene end by 7 bases; junction bases not matched to a gene: 10. Germline V gene lookup returns CDR1 SGHAT and CDR2 FQNNGV. This CDR3 reads CASSTETGIVGELFF. CDR3 sequence (DNA): TGTGCCAGCAGCACCGAGACAGGGATCGTCGGGGAGCTGTTTTTT. The whole variable domain, remainder taken from reference TRBV11-2 and TRBJ2-2, is EAGVAQSPRYKIIEKRQSVAFWCNPISGHATLYWYQQILGQGPKLLIQFQNNGVVDDSQLPKDRFSAERLKGVDSTLKIQPAKLEDSAVYLCASSTETGIVGELFFGEGSRLTVL.

Many counts were recorded for this clonotype. V usage is TRBV20-1 and J usage is TRBJ2-7, with D hard to call. Germline V gene sequence: CDR1 DFQATT, CDR2 SNEGSKA (reference sequence). Trimming stripped 6 bases from V and 0 bases from J, with 9 bases between. The length of the CDR3 is 12 residues. CDR3 residues: CSALGRSYEQYF. CDR3 nucleotides: TGCAGTGCCCTTGGACGCTCCTACGAGCAGTACTTC.

The chain combines TRBV19 with TRBJ1-2, with 8 nucleotides matching TRBD1. The CDR3 contains 14 residues. Per the germline V gene, CDR1 is LNHDA and CDR2 is SQIVND (reference sequence). Unmatched junction bases numbered 6, after V lost 5 bases and J lost 4 bases. CDR3 coding DNA: TGTGCCAGTAGTCCCGGACAGGGTGGCTATGGCTACACCTTC. Its translation is CASSPGQGGYGYTF.